This T cell receptor beta chain was documented in a study of blood T cells in healthy people across ages. Per-sample PBMC isolation yielded at least 6 million cells. Alongside a J-beta primer mix, a sample-barcoded 5' primer served in a second PCR lasting roughly 6 to 11 cycles. One entry per CDR3 protein, called by TCRdb with MiXCR from the 5' RACE reads. The data contain about 680,000 distinct CDR3 sequences, more than 40% of them seen just once; the ten biggest clones take up 30% to 35%. Per germline, CDR1 DFQATT and CDR2 SNEGSKA (reference sequence). This CDR3 has 18 residues. V dropped 0 bases and J dropped 4; count of bases not matched to a gene: 16. Study-level results: Naive and antigen-experienced cells could not be conclusively compared, given unsorted PBMCs.

In the case of this clonotype: Its antigen is unidentified.

This TCR derives from a woman aged 55 to 70 in good health. Input material: blood. The chain employs TRBV20-1 and TRBJ2-5; 8 bases fit TRBD2. DNA of the CDR3: TGCAGTGCTAGAGATCCCATTCCTAACGGGAGGGCCTTAGAGACCCAGTACTTC. It yields the protein CSARDPIPNGRALETQYF.